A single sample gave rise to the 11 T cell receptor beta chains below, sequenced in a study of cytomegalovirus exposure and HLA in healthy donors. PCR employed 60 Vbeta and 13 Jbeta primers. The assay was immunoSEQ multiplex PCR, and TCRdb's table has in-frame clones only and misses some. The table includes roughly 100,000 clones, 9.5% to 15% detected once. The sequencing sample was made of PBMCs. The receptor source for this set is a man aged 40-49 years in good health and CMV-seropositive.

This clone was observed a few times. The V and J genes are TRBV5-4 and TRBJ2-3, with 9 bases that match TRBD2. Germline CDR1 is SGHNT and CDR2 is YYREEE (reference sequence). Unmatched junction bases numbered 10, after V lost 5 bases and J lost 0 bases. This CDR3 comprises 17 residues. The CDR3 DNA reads TGTGCCAGCAGAAAGACCGGGACTAGCCTGAGCACAGATACGCAGTATTTT. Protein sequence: CASRKTGTSLSTDTQYF.

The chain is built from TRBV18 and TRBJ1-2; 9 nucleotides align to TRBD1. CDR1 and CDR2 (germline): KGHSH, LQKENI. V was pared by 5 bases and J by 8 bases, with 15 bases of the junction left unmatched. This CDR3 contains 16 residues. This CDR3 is CASSSSPGTGKRGYTF. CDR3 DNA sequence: TGTGCCAGCTCATCAAGTCCCGGGACAGGGAAAAGAGGCTACACCTTC.

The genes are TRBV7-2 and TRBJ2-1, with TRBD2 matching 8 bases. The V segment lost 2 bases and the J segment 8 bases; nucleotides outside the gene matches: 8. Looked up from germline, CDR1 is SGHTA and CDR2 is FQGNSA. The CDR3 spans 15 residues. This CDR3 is CASSLSGSPRDEQFF. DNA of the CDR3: TGTGCCAGCAGCTTAAGCGGGAGTCCTAGGGATGAGCAGTTCTTC.

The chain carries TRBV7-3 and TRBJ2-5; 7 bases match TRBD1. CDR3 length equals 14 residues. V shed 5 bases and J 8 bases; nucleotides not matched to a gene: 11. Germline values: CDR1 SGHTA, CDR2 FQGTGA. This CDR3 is CASSQPDRLGTQYF. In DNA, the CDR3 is TGTGCCAGCAGCCAGCCGGACAGGTTGGGTACCCAGTACTTC.

This CDR3 reads CASSSLAGVVEQYF. The CDR3 DNA is TGTGCCAGTAGTTCCCTAGCGGGAGTTGTCGAGCAGTACTTC. The genes are TRBV19 and TRBJ2-7; 10 positions match TRBD2. From germline, CDR1 is LNHDA and CDR2 SQIVND (reference sequence). The CDR3 consists of 14 residues. After removal of 5 bases from V and 6 bases from J, the junction contained 7 bases not matched to a gene.

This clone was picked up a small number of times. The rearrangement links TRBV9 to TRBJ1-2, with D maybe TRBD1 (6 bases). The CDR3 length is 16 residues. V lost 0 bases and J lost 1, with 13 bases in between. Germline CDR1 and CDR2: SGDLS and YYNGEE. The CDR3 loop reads CASSVAAQGINYGYTF. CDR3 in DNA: TGTGCCAGCAGCGTAGCTGCCCAGGGGATTAACTATGGCTACACCTTC.

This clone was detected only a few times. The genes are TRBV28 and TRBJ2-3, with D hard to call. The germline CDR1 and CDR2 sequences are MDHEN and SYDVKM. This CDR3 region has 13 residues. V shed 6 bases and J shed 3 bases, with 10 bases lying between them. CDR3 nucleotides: TGTGCCAGCAGCACGGGTGGTACAGATACGCAGTATTTT. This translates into CASSTGGTDTQYF. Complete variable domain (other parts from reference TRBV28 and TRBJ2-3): DVKVTQSSRYLVKRTGEKVFLECVQDMDHENMFWYRQDPGLGLRLIYFSYDVKMKEKGDIPEGYSVSREKKERFSLILESASTNQTSMYLCASSTGGTDTQYFGPGTRLTVL.

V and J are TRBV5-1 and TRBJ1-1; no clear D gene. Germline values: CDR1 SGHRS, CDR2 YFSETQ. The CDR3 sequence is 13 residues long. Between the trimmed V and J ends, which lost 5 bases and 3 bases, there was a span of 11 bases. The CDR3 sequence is CASSSTVDTEAFF. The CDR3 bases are TGCGCCAGCAGTTCTACAGTGGACACTGAAGCTTTCTTT.

The CDR3 nucleotides read TGTGCCAGCAGTTTAAAGGGACAGGGGTCCTACGAGCAGTACTTC. Its protein is CASSLKGQGSYEQYF. The V gene is TRBV27, the J gene TRBJ2-7; 10 bases are shared with TRBD1. V was clipped by 2 bases and J by 1 base; unmatched bases: 2. The length of the CDR3 is 15 residues. Germline loops: CDR1 MNHEY, CDR2 SMNVEV (reference sequence).

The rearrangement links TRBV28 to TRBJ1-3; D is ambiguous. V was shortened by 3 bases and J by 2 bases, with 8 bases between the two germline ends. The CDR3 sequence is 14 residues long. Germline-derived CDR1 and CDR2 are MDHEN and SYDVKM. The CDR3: CASSFLGAGNTIYF. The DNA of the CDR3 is TGTGCCAGCAGTTTTCTGGGCGCTGGAAACACCATATATTTT.

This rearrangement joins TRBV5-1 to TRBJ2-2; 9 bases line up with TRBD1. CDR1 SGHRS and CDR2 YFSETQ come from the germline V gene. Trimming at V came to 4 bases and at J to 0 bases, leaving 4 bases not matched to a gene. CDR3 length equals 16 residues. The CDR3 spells CASSNTGGPNTGELFF. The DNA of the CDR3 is TGCGCCAGCAGCAACACAGGGGGCCCGAACACCGGGGAGCTGTTTTTT. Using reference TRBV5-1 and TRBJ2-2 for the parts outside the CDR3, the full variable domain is KAGVTQTPRYLIKTRGQQVTLSCSPISGHRSVSWYQQTPGQGLQFLFEYFSETQRNKGNFPGRFSGRQFSNSRSEMNVSTLELGDSALYLCASSNTGGPNTGELFFGEGSRLTVL.